This TCR beta chain was obtained from a study of breast tumors, draining lymph nodes, adjacent tissues. General study results and limits: Tumor TCR diversity was below lymph nodes but above nontumor tissue.

About this clonotype: Its antigen is not identified.

The CDR3 has 15 residues. Germline assignment: CDR1 SEHNR and CDR2 FQNEAQ (reference sequence). Trimming removed 4 bases at V and 2 bases at J, with 14 bases between. TCRdb independently ran MiXCR on the multiplex PCR reads; one entry per CDR3 protein. Of 200,000 or so distinct CDR3 sequences listed, approximately 30% are singletons. Samples came from axillary lymph nodes draining the breast cancer. Sequencing was done on a sample of axillary lymph node tissue. The rearrangement links TRBV7-9 to TRBJ1-1; D possibly corresponds to TRBD1 (5 bases). This sequence originates from a female donor with breast cancer. Some clones in this sample may be carry-over from other donors' samples. As DNA, the CDR3 is TGTGCCAGCAGCTCGAGGCAGGGTACCAACACTGAAGCTTTCTTT. Translation gives CASSSRQGTNTEAFF.